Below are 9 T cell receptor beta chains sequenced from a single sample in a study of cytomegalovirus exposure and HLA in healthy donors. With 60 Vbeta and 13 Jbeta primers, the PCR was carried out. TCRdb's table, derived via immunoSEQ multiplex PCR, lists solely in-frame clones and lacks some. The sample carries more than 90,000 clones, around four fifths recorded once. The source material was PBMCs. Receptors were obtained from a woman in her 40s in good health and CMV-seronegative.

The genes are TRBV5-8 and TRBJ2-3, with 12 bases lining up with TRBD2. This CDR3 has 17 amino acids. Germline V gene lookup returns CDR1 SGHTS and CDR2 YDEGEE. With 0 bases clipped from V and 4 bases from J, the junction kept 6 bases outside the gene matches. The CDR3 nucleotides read TGTGCCAGCAGCTTGGCCCTGACTAGCGGGAGTTCAGATACGCAGTATTTT. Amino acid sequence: CASSLALTSGSSDTQYF.

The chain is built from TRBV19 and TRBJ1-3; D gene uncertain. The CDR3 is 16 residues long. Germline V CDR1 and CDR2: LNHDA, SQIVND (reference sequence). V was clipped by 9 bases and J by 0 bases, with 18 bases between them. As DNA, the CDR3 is TGTGCCAGCACCCTAGTCTCCGGAGGCTCTGGAAACACCATATATTTT. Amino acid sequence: CASTLVSGGSGNTIYF.

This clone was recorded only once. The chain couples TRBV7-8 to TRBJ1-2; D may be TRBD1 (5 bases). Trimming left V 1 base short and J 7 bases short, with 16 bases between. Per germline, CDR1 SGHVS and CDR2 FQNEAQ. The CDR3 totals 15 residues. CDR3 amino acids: CASSLETGTTCGYTF. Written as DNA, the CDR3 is TGTGCCAGCAGCTTAGAGACGGGGACTACCTGTGGCTACACCTTC.

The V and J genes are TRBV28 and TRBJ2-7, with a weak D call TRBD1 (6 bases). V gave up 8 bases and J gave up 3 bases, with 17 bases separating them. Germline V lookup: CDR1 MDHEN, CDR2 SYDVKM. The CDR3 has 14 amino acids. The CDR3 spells CASFGAGADYEQYF. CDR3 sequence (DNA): TGTGCCAGCTTCGGGGCAGGGGCTGACTACGAGCAGTACTTC. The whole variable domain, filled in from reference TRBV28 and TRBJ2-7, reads DVKVTQSSRYLVKRTGEKVFLECVQDMDHENMFWYRQDPGLGLRLIYFSYDVKMKEKGDIPEGYSVSREKKERFSLILESASTNQTSMYLCASFGAGADYEQYFGPGTRLTVT.

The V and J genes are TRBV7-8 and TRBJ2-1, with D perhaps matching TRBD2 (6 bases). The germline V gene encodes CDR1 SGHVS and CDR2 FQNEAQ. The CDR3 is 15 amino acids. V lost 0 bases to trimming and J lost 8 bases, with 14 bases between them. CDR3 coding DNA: TGTGCCAGCAGCTTAGCTTTTGGAGGGGTATATGAGCAGTTCTTC. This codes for CASSLAFGGVYEQFF.

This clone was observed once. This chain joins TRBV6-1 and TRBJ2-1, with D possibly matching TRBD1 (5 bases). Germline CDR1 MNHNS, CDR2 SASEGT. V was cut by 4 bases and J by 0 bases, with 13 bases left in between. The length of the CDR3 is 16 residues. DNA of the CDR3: TGTGCCAGCAGTGCCCGACAGATTAGCTCCTACAATGAGCAGTTCTTC. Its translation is CASSARQISSYNEQFF.

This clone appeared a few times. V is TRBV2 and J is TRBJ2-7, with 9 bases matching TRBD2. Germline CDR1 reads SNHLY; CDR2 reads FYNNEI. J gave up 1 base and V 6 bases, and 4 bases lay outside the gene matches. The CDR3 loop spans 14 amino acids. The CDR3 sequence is CASRWTSASYEQYF. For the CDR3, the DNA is TGTGCCAGCAGGTGGACTAGCGCATCCTACGAGCAGTACTTC.

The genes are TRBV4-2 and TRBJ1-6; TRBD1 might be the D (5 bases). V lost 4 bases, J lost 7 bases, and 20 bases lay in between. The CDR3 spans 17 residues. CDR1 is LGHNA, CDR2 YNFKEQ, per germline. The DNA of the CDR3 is TGTGCCAGCAGCCTTGGATTGACAGCGCCAAGGAATTCACCCCTCCACTTT. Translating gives CASSLGLTAPRNSPLHF.

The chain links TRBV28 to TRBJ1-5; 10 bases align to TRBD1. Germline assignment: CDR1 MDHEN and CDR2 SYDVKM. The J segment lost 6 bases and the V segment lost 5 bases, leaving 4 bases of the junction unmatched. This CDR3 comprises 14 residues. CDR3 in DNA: TGTGCCAGCAGTGCCCGGGACAGGGGTCAGCCCCAGCATTTT. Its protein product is CASSARDRGQPQHF.